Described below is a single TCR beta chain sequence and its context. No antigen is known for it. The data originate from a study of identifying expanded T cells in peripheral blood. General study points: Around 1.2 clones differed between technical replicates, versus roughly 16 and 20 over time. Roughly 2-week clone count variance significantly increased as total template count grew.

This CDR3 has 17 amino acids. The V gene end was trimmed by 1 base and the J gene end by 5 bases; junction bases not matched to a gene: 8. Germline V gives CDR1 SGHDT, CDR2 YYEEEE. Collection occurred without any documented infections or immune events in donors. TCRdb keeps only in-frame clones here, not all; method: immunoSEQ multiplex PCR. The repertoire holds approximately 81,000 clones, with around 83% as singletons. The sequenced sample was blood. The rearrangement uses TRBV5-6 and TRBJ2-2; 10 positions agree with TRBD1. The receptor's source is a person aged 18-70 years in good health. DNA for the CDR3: TGTGCCAGCAGCTTGTTGGGCCGGACAGGGGGAACCGGGGAGCTGTTTTTT. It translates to CASSLLGRTGGTGELFF. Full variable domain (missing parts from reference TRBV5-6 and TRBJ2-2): DAGVTQSPTHLIKTRGQQVTLRCSPKSGHDTVSWYQQALGQGPQFIFQYYEEEERQRGNFPDRFSGHQFPNYSSELNVNALLLGDSALYLCASSLLGRTGGTGELFFGEGSRLTVL.